The rows below give T cell receptor beta chains drawn from one sample of a study of blood T cell repertoires in COVID-19. Only in-frame clones appear in the TCRdb table, and some are missing; sequencing was by immunoSEQ multiplex PCR. The data show around 160,000 clones, approximately 78% seen once. The sample was peripheral blood. The receptors come from a human donor with acute or convalescent COVID-19. The donor label of this sample is uncertain. CDR3s include the opening cysteine and the closing phenylalanine or tryptophan. The order of the fields is V gene, J gene, D gene, clone size, CDR3 protein, CDR3 DNA. D genes are given only for firm matches. Clone size is stated in some rows and not others, as once, few, many or a class when expanded.

TRBV3-1/TRBV3-2	TRBJ2-1	TRBD2	NA	CASSQDSGTSGYWGQFF	TGTGCCAGCAGCCAAGATTCCGGGACTAGCGGATACTGGGGGCAGTTCTTC
TRBV2	TRBJ1-1	NA	NA	CASSEGGRGQAFF	TGTGCCAGCAGTGAGGGCGGGAGAGGTCAAGCTTTCTTT
TRBV6-2/TRBV6-3	TRBJ2-3	NA	NA	CASSTVTYRDGDTQYF	TGTGCCAGCAGTACTGTGACTTATCGTGATGGAGATACGCAGTATTTT
TRBV20-1	TRBJ1-2	TRBD1	NA	CSASRADRVGYGYTF	TGCAGTGCTAGTCGGGCCGACAGGGTGGGCTATGGCTACACCTTC
TRBV9	TRBJ2-5	NA	NA	CASSSSGGAGETQYF	TGTGCCAGCAGCTCCTCCGGCGGGGCCGGCGAGACCCAGTACTTC
TRBV10-2	TRBJ2-4	NA	NA	CASSSEILAKNIQYF	TGCGCCAGCAGTTCCGAGATTCTAGCCAAAAACATTCAGTACTTC
TRBV2	TRBJ1-2	TRBD1	NA	CASSADRDYGYTF	TGTGCCAGCAGTGCCGACAGGGACTATGGCTACACCTTC
TRBV30	TRBJ1-2	NA	NA	CAWRISGVINYGYTF	TGTGCCTGGAGGATTTCAGGGGTCATTAACTATGGCTACACCTTC
TRBV30	TRBJ1-2	TRBD1	NA	CAWSGGGQIYGYTF	TGTGCCTGGTCGGGGGGGGGACAGATCTATGGCTACACCTTC
TRBV4-1	TRBJ2-5	NA	few	CASSQGGRETQYF	TGCGCCAGCAGCCAAGGAGGGCGAGAGACCCAGTACTTC
TRBV5-1	TRBJ2-3	TRBD2	NA	CASSSRYLAAQGDTQYF	TGCGCCAGCAGCTCTAGATATCTAGCGGCCCAAGGAGATACGCAGTATTTT
TRBV7-2	TRBJ1-2	NA	few	CASSLGNAGNGYTF	TGTGCCAGCAGCTTAGGGAATGCGGGGAACGGCTACACCTTC
TRBV2	TRBJ1-2	NA	NA	CASSAGVRYTF	TGTGCCAGCAGTGCGGGGGTTCGCTACACCTTC
TRBV11-2	TRBJ1-2	TRBD1	NA	CASSLYRGPDYGYTF	TGTGCCAGCAGCCTTTACAGGGGGCCTGACTATGGCTACACCTTC
TRBV3-1/TRBV3-2	TRBJ2-5	TRBD1	NA	CASSRTGGYQETQYF	TGTGCCAGCAGCCGGACAGGGGGGTACCAAGAGACCCAGTACTTC
TRBV2	TRBJ1-6	NA	NA	CASRGPRAGSPLHF	TGTGCCAGCAGGGGGCCCCGGGCAGGTTCACCCCTCCACTTT
TRBV5-1	TRBJ2-7	TRBD1	NA	CASSPPRTGGSYEQYF	TGCGCCAGCAGCCCCCCCCGGACAGGGGGCTCATACGAGCAGTACTTC
TRBV7-2	TRBJ1-1	TRBD1	few	CASSLGRGRNTEAFF	TGTGCCAGCAGCTTAGGAAGGGGGCGAAACACTGAAGCTTTCTTT
TRBV6-5	TRBJ1-2	TRBD1	NA	CASATNGQGAYGYTF	TGTGCCAGCGCAACGAATGGACAGGGGGCCTATGGCTACACCTTC
TRBV11-2	TRBJ2-7	NA	NA	CASSARRGDEQYF	TGTGCCAGCAGCGCGCGCAGGGGGGACGAGCAGTACTTC
TRBV18	TRBJ2-5	TRBD1	few	CASLQGYQETQYF	TGTGCCTCTTTACAGGGGTACCAAGAGACCCAGTACTTC
TRBV3-1/TRBV3-2	TRBJ2-1	NA	once	CASSQDSRTYGGDEQFF	TGTGCCAGCAGCCAAGATTCCCGTACCTATGGTGGAGATGAGCAGTTCTTC
TRBV7-9	TRBJ2-1	TRBD2	NA	CASSFTSGVKFF	TGTGCCAGCAGCTTTACTAGCGGGGTAAAGTTCTTC
TRBV5-1	TRBJ1-1	NA	NA	CASSLDPQGGSTEAFF	TGCGCCAGCAGCTTGGATCCTCAGGGAGGGAGCACTGAAGCTTTCTTT
TRBV6-2/TRBV6-3	TRBJ1-4	TRBD1	NA	CASSLTGQPNEKLFF	TGTGCCAGCAGCCTTACGGGACAGCCAAATGAAAAACTGTTTTTT
TRBV3-1/TRBV3-2	TRBJ2-1	TRBD2	NA	CASSHGTSGGAIGNEQFF	TGTGCCAGCAGCCACGGGACTAGCGGGGGGGCAATAGGGAATGAGCAGTTCTTC
TRBV5-1	TRBJ1-5	NA	NA	CASSLGGGDHQPQHF	TGCGCCAGCAGCTTGGGCGGGGGCGATCATCAGCCCCAGCATTTT
TRBV5-1	TRBJ1-2	TRBD1	NA	CASSFSGTGDGYTF	TGCGCCAGCAGCTTCTCCGGGACAGGGGATGGCTACACCTTC
TRBV10-3	TRBJ1-2	TRBD1	NA	CAIRPGGEAYGYTF	TGTGCCATCAGGCCAGGGGGCGAGGCCTATGGCTACACCTTC
TRBV13	TRBJ2-7	TRBD2	few	CASTLGRGSSYEQYF	TGTGCCAGCACCCTGGGGCGGGGGTCTTCCTACGAGCAGTACTTC
TRBV5-1	TRBJ1-1	TRBD1	NA	CASTPGTGGLHAEAFF	TGCGCCAGCACCCCCGGGACAGGGGGCTTGCATGCTGAAGCTTTCTTT